These T cell receptor beta chains were read from a single sample in a study of blood T cell repertoires in COVID-19. Sequencing was performed with immunoSEQ multiplex PCR; in TCRdb, only in-frame clones are kept and a portion is missing. Seen here are over 90,000 clones, roughly 84% observed once, and the top ten hold around 12%. Sequencing was done on a sample of peripheral blood. These receptors were taken from a human donor in a cohort sampled during active COVID-19. Both conserved end residues are part of each CDR3. Fields, in order: CDR3 protein, CDR3 DNA, D gene, clone size, J gene, V gene. The D gene is left open where the match is weak. The size field is filled for only some rows; it gives once, few, many or a size class.

CDR3aa: CASSPSRTGGSYEQYF
CDR3nt: TGTGCCAGCTCACCCTCTAGGACAGGGGGCAGTTACGAGCAGTACTTC
d_gene: TRBD1
abundance: NA
j_gene: TRBJ2-7
v_gene: TRBV18

CDR3aa: CASSLDSGGSTDTQYF
CDR3nt: TGCGCCAGCAGCTTGGACAGCGGGGGGAGCACAGATACGCAGTATTTT
d_gene: TRBD2
abundance: NA
j_gene: TRBJ2-3
v_gene: TRBV5-1

CDR3aa: CASSLSGANVLTF
CDR3nt: TGTGCCAGCTCCCTCTCTGGGGCCAACGTCCTGACTTTC
d_gene: NA
abundance: NA
j_gene: TRBJ2-6
v_gene: TRBV18

CDR3aa: CASSLAGGGANVLTF
CDR3nt: TGTGCCAGCAGCTTGGCAGGGGGTGGGGCCAACGTCCTGACTTTC
d_gene: TRBD1
abundance: NA
j_gene: TRBJ2-6
v_gene: TRBV5-4

CDR3aa: CASKQGARSTEAFF
CDR3nt: TGTGCCAGCAAACAGGGGGCACGGAGCACTGAAGCTTTCTTT
d_gene: TRBD1
abundance: NA
j_gene: TRBJ1-1
v_gene: TRBV6-4

CDR3aa: CASIGQGYQETQYF
CDR3nt: TGTGCCAGCATAGGACAGGGGTACCAAGAGACCCAGTACTTC
d_gene: TRBD1
abundance: NA
j_gene: TRBJ2-5
v_gene: TRBV6-5

CDR3aa: CAVQGAGDTQYF
CDR3nt: TGTGCCGTGCAGGGGGCGGGAGATACGCAGTATTTT
d_gene: TRBD1
abundance: NA
j_gene: TRBJ2-3
v_gene: TRBV10-3

CDR3aa: CASSLDWGGGYTF
CDR3nt: TGTGCCAGCAGCTTGGATTGGGGAGGTGGCTACACCTTC
d_gene: NA
abundance: NA
j_gene: TRBJ1-2
v_gene: TRBV5-6

CDR3aa: CASSGDGHSGNTIYF
CDR3nt: TGCGCCAGCAGCGGCGACGGACACTCTGGAAACACCATATATTTT
d_gene: NA
abundance: few
j_gene: TRBJ1-3
v_gene: TRBV5-1

CDR3aa: CASSQLNSRASPSGGYTF
CDR3nt: TGCGCCAGCAGCCAGCTCAACTCCCGGGCCTCTCCCAGCGGTGGCTACACCTTC
d_gene: NA
abundance: NA
j_gene: TRBJ1-2
v_gene: TRBV4-3

CDR3aa: CASSQELSGTAGNQPQHF
CDR3nt: TGTGCCAGCAGCCAAGAACTTTCCGGGACAGCCGGCAATCAGCCCCAGCATTTT
d_gene: TRBD1
abundance: NA
j_gene: TRBJ1-5
v_gene: TRBV3-1/TRBV3-2

CDR3aa: CASSRQGRGEKLFF
CDR3nt: TGTGCCAGCAGCCGACAGGGACGGGGTGAAAAACTGTTTTTT
d_gene: TRBD1
abundance: NA
j_gene: TRBJ1-4
v_gene: TRBV13

CDR3aa: CASSRLPDREIGTGELFF
CDR3nt: TGTGCCAGCAGCCGACTGCCTGACAGGGAGATTGGCACCGGGGAGCTGTTTTTT
d_gene: TRBD1
abundance: NA
j_gene: TRBJ2-2
v_gene: TRBV7-3

CDR3aa: CASSPRGPKNIQYF
CDR3nt: TGTGCCAGCAGCCCTAGGGGGCCCAAAAACATTCAGTACTTC
d_gene: TRBD1
abundance: NA
j_gene: TRBJ2-4
v_gene: TRBV14

CDR3aa: CASRAGTGFDEQFF
CDR3nt: TGTGCCAGCAGGGCCGGGACAGGGTTCGACGAGCAGTTCTTC
d_gene: TRBD1
abundance: NA
j_gene: TRBJ2-1
v_gene: TRBV2

CDR3aa: CASSLARDSKNQPQHF
CDR3nt: TGCGCCAGCAGCTTGGCGCGGGACAGCAAAAATCAGCCCCAGCATTTT
d_gene: TRBD1
abundance: NA
j_gene: TRBJ1-5
v_gene: TRBV5-1

CDR3aa: CASSLGLAQETQYF
CDR3nt: TGTGCCAGCAGCTTGGGACTAGCCCAAGAGACCCAGTACTTC
d_gene: TRBD2
abundance: NA
j_gene: TRBJ2-5
v_gene: TRBV5-8

CDR3aa: CASRAPGVTGNTIYF
CDR3nt: TGTGCCAGCAGGGCCCCAGGGGTAACCGGAAACACCATATATTTT
d_gene: NA
abundance: NA
j_gene: TRBJ1-3
v_gene: TRBV9

CDR3aa: CASSLGLFGKLFF
CDR3nt: TGTGCCAGCAGCTTAGGGCTGTTTGGAAAACTGTTTTTT
d_gene: NA
abundance: NA
j_gene: TRBJ1-4
v_gene: TRBV7-2

CDR3aa: CASSLPTSYGYTF
CDR3nt: TGTGCCAGCAGTCTCCCGACAAGCTATGGCTACACCTTC
d_gene: NA
abundance: NA
j_gene: TRBJ1-2
v_gene: TRBV6-6

CDR3aa: CASREILAKNIQYF
CDR3nt: TGCGCCAGCCGCGAGATTTTAGCCAAAAACATTCAGTACTTC
d_gene: NA
abundance: NA
j_gene: TRBJ2-4
v_gene: TRBV5-1

CDR3aa: CASSLGQTSGTEAFF
CDR3nt: TGCGCCAGCAGCTTGGGACAGACCTCGGGTACTGAAGCTTTCTTT
d_gene: NA
abundance: NA
j_gene: TRBJ1-1
v_gene: TRBV5-1

CDR3aa: CASSTTGNHGYTF
CDR3nt: TGCGCCAGCAGCACGACAGGGAACCATGGCTACACCTTC
d_gene: TRBD1
abundance: NA
j_gene: TRBJ1-2
v_gene: TRBV5-1

CDR3aa: CASSLAQGALTGELFF
CDR3nt: TGCGCCAGCAGCTTGGCCCAGGGGGCGCTCACCGGGGAGCTGTTTTTT
d_gene: TRBD1
abundance: NA
j_gene: TRBJ2-2
v_gene: TRBV5-1

CDR3aa: CASSLRNSNTGELFF
CDR3nt: TGTGCCAGCAGCTTAAGGAACAGTAACACCGGGGAGCTGTTTTTT
d_gene: NA
abundance: NA
j_gene: TRBJ2-2
v_gene: TRBV7-8

CDR3aa: CASSGLYGYTF
CDR3nt: TGTGCCAGCAGTGGACTTTATGGCTACACCTTC
d_gene: NA
abundance: NA
j_gene: TRBJ1-2
v_gene: TRBV11-3

CDR3aa: CASSETLQGFHYGYTF
CDR3nt: TGTGCCAGCAGTGAAACTCTACAGGGGTTTCATTATGGCTACACCTTC
d_gene: TRBD1
abundance: NA
j_gene: TRBJ1-2
v_gene: TRBV2

CDR3aa: CASSPEGLANEQYF
CDR3nt: TGCGCCAGCAGCCCCGAAGGCCTAGCGAACGAGCAGTACTTC
d_gene: NA
abundance: NA
j_gene: TRBJ2-7
v_gene: TRBV4-1

CDR3aa: CASSIRGRDYGYTF
CDR3nt: TGTGCCAGTAGTATCCGGGGTCGGGACTATGGCTACACCTTC
d_gene: NA
abundance: NA
j_gene: TRBJ1-2
v_gene: TRBV19

CDR3aa: CASSSARDKNTEAFF
CDR3nt: TGTGCCAGCAGCTCCGCCCGGGACAAGAACACTGAAGCTTTCTTT
d_gene: NA
abundance: NA
j_gene: TRBJ1-1
v_gene: TRBV5-4

CDR3aa: CASSLVPPGQGPYEQYF
CDR3nt: TGCGCCAGCAGCTTGGTACCCCCCGGACAGGGACCCTACGAGCAGTACTTC
d_gene: TRBD1
abundance: NA
j_gene: TRBJ2-7
v_gene: TRBV5-1

CDR3aa: CASRRSSNQPQHF
CDR3nt: TGTGCCAGTAGGAGGAGTAGCAATCAGCCCCAGCATTTT
d_gene: NA
abundance: NA
j_gene: TRBJ1-5
v_gene: TRBV19

CDR3aa: CASSFGQTEQFF
CDR3nt: TGTGCCAGCAGTTTCGGACAGACCGAGCAGTTCTTC
d_gene: NA
abundance: NA
j_gene: TRBJ2-1
v_gene: TRBV28

CDR3aa: CASSPYGTGDYGYTF
CDR3nt: TGTGCCAGCAGTCCTTACGGGACAGGGGACTATGGCTACACCTTC
d_gene: TRBD1
abundance: many
j_gene: TRBJ1-2
v_gene: TRBV28

CDR3aa: CASSPNQGTNTEAFF
CDR3nt: TGTGCCAGCAGCCCGAATCAGGGGACCAACACTGAAGCTTTCTTT
d_gene: NA
abundance: NA
j_gene: TRBJ1-1
v_gene: TRBV5-6

CDR3aa: CASSSSGRGSSYNEQFF
CDR3nt: TGTGCCAGCAGCTCCTCCGGACGGGGGAGCTCCTACAATGAGCAGTTCTTC
d_gene: NA
abundance: once
j_gene: TRBJ2-1
v_gene: TRBV11-2

CDR3aa: CASSDGGLNYGYTF
CDR3nt: TGTGCCAGCAGCGACGGGGGTTTAAACTATGGCTACACCTTC
d_gene: NA
abundance: NA
j_gene: TRBJ1-2
v_gene: TRBV3-1/TRBV3-2

CDR3aa: CSVNRDTQYF
CDR3nt: TGCAGTGTTAACCGGGATACGCAGTATTTT
d_gene: NA
abundance: NA
j_gene: TRBJ2-3
v_gene: TRBV20-1

CDR3aa: CASSIVVAGGVNEQFF
CDR3nt: TGTGCCAGTAGTATAGTAGTAGCGGGGGGGGTCAATGAGCAGTTCTTC
d_gene: TRBD2
abundance: NA
j_gene: TRBJ2-1
v_gene: TRBV19

CDR3aa: CATVPRGVRTDTQYF
CDR3nt: TGTGCCACCGTCCCCAGGGGGGTCCGCACAGATACGCAGTATTTT
d_gene: NA
abundance: few
j_gene: TRBJ2-3
v_gene: TRBV28

CDR3aa: CASSPGGQPIYGYTF
CDR3nt: TGTGCCAGCAGCCCCGGCGGCCAGCCGATCTATGGCTACACCTTC
d_gene: NA
abundance: NA
j_gene: TRBJ1-2
v_gene: TRBV7-2

CDR3aa: CASSKGRGADYGYTF
CDR3nt: TGTGCCAGCAGTAAGGGGCGGGGGGCGGACTATGGCTACACCTTC
d_gene: NA
abundance: NA
j_gene: TRBJ1-2
v_gene: TRBV27

CDR3aa: CASSQGGGAGDTQYF
CDR3nt: TGCGCCAGCAGCCAAGGCGGGGGGGCCGGAGATACGCAGTATTTT
d_gene: TRBD2
abundance: NA
j_gene: TRBJ2-3
v_gene: TRBV4-3

CDR3aa: CASSLTGARETQYF
CDR3nt: TGTGCCAGCAGCTTAACGGGGGCCAGGGAGACCCAGTACTTC
d_gene: NA
abundance: NA
j_gene: TRBJ2-5
v_gene: TRBV7-3

CDR3aa: CASRRSGESNQPQHF
CDR3nt: TGTGCCAGCAGGCGATCAGGGGAGAGCAATCAGCCCCAGCATTTT
d_gene: NA
abundance: NA
j_gene: TRBJ1-5
v_gene: TRBV11-2

CDR3aa: CASRWAGANYEQYF
CDR3nt: TGTGCCAGCCGTTGGGCAGGGGCCAACTACGAGCAGTACTTC
d_gene: NA
abundance: NA
j_gene: TRBJ2-7
v_gene: TRBV27

CDR3aa: CASSGLAGAGGETQYF
CDR3nt: TGTGCCAGCAGTGGACTAGCGGGGGCCGGGGGAGAGACCCAGTACTTC
d_gene: TRBD2
abundance: NA
j_gene: TRBJ2-5
v_gene: TRBV6-2/TRBV6-3

CDR3aa: CASRPGQTTGELFF
CDR3nt: TGTGCCAGCAGGCCGGGACAGACAACCGGGGAGCTGTTTTTT
d_gene: TRBD1
abundance: NA
j_gene: TRBJ2-2
v_gene: TRBV7-2

CDR3aa: CASSLDRGHVAFF
CDR3nt: TGTGCCAGCAGTCTGGACAGGGGCCACGTGGCTTTCTTT
d_gene: TRBD1
abundance: once
j_gene: TRBJ1-1
v_gene: TRBV28

CDR3aa: CASSPDSTAQYF
CDR3nt: TGTGCCAGCAGCCCGGACTCGACGGCGCAGTATTTT
d_gene: NA
abundance: NA
j_gene: TRBJ2-3
v_gene: TRBV2

CDR3aa: CASGLAGAQETQYF
CDR3nt: TGCGCCAGCGGGCTAGCGGGGGCCCAAGAGACCCAGTACTTC
d_gene: TRBD2
abundance: NA
j_gene: TRBJ2-5
v_gene: TRBV5-1

CDR3aa: CASSVLDRGSSGNTIYF
CDR3nt: TGTGCCAGCAGCGTTCTGGACAGGGGCAGCTCTGGAAACACCATATATTTT
d_gene: TRBD1
abundance: few
j_gene: TRBJ1-3
v_gene: TRBV9

CDR3aa: CASSQGIGPQHF
CDR3nt: TGTGCCAGCAGCCAGGGTATCGGCCCCCAGCATTTT
d_gene: NA
abundance: NA
j_gene: TRBJ1-5
v_gene: TRBV27

CDR3aa: CASSETGAVYNEQFF
CDR3nt: TGTGCCAGCAGCGAGACAGGGGCCGTCTACAATGAGCAGTTCTTC
d_gene: TRBD1
abundance: NA
j_gene: TRBJ2-1
v_gene: TRBV2

CDR3aa: CASKDDSSYYGYTF
CDR3nt: TGTGCCAGTAAGGACGACAGTTCGTACTATGGCTACACCTTC
d_gene: NA
abundance: NA
j_gene: TRBJ1-2
v_gene: TRBV19

CDR3aa: CASNLGVNYEQYF
CDR3nt: TGTGCCAGCAACCTAGGAGTTAACTACGAGCAGTACTTC
d_gene: NA
abundance: NA
j_gene: TRBJ2-7
v_gene: TRBV5-6

CDR3aa: CASSFSRDGYTF
CDR3nt: TGTGCCAGCAGCTTCAGCAGGGATGGCTACACCTTC
d_gene: NA
abundance: NA
j_gene: TRBJ1-2
v_gene: TRBV7-9

CDR3aa: CASSPTLAGGTYNEQFF
CDR3nt: TGTGCCAGCTCACCAACTCTAGCGGGGGGCACCTACAATGAGCAGTTCTTC
d_gene: TRBD2
abundance: NA
j_gene: TRBJ2-1
v_gene: TRBV18